This note documents a single T cell receptor (beta chain) sequence. Clones were read by immunoSEQ multiplex PCR, and TCRdb kept only the in-frame ones, dropping some. The data contain 50,000 to 65,000 clones, 80% to 90% of them seen just once; the ten biggest clones take up 0.6% to 0.8%. The data are from a study of OX40 agonist ivuxolimab in advanced cancers. In germline, CDR1 is SEHNR, CDR2 FQNEAQ (reference sequence). The CDR3 length is 16 residues. Germline trimming cut 5 bases from V and 3 bases from J; bases unmatched to any gene: 8. The chain recombines TRBV7-9 with TRBJ2-3, with 10 bases fitting TRBD1. Source: CD4+ or CD8+ T cells sorted from blood, taken in a trial of the OX40 agonist ivuxolimab. This receptor was identified in an adult with an advanced solid tumor such as melanoma, head and neck, liver or kidney cancer. The CDR3 DNA reads TGTGCCAGCAGCCAAGGGACAGGGGCGTCTACAGATACGCAGTATTTT. It translates to CASSQGTGASTDTQYF.